The 13 T cell receptor beta chains listed next were all sequenced from one sample in a study of OX40 agonist ivuxolimab in advanced cancers. Clones were read by immunoSEQ multiplex PCR, and TCRdb kept only the in-frame ones, dropping some. The table includes tens of thousands of clones, about 85% detected once. The source was CD4+ or CD8+ T cells sorted from blood, collected in a trial of the OX40 agonist ivuxolimab. The receptor source for this set is an adult with an advanced solid tumor such as melanoma, head and neck, liver or kidney cancer.

This clone was observed a single time. The V call is TRBV29-1, the J call TRBJ1-2; 7 bases match TRBD1. Germline-derived CDR1 and CDR2 are SQVTM and ANQGSEA. The CDR3 runs to 13 residues. After removal of 6 bases from V and 2 bases from J, the junction contained 6 bases not matched to a gene. CDR3 in amino acids: CSVRKQGNYGYTF. The CDR3 DNA reads as TGCAGCGTCCGAAAACAGGGGAACTATGGCTACACCTTC.

The V call is TRBV15, the J call TRBJ2-3, with 13 bases identical to TRBD2. V shed 5 bases and J 4 bases; nucleotides not matched to a gene: 6. CDR1 and CDR2 (germline): LNHNV, YYDKDF (reference sequence). The CDR3 is 16 amino acids. The CDR3 protein is CATSARTSGGPDTQYF. In DNA, the CDR3 is TGTGCCACCAGCGCCAGGACTAGCGGGGGCCCAGATACGCAGTATTTT.

The J gene is TRBJ2-7, the V gene TRBV28; TRBD2 agrees at 11 bases. CDR3 length: 15 amino acids. Germline CDR1 is MDHEN and CDR2 is SYDVKM. Trimming removed 2 bases from V and 10 bases from J; junction bases left unmatched: 10. The CDR3 loop reads CASSLPGLAALHQYF. The CDR3 nucleotides read TGTGCCAGCAGTTTACCGGGACTAGCGGCCTTGCATCAGTACTTC.

This chain connects TRBV10-3 to TRBJ2-5; no clear D. This CDR3 spans 12 amino acids. V was cut by 2 bases and J by 5 bases, with 6 bases left in between. Germline CDR1 and CDR2: ENHRY and SYGVKD. CDR3 nucleotides: TGTGCCATCAGTGAGCCACAGGAGACCCAGTACTTC. This encodes CAISEPQETQYF.

The chain combines TRBV12-5 with TRBJ1-1; TRBD1 is a possible D gene (6 bases). Trimming left V 5 bases short and J 5 bases short, with 9 bases between. Germline-derived CDR1 and CDR2 are LGHNT and FRNRAP. CDR3 length: 12 amino acids. The CDR3 sequence: CASGLQGTEAFF. DNA of the CDR3: TGTGCTAGTGGTCTCCAGGGGACTGAAGCTTTCTTT. The variable domain in full, completed from reference TRBV12-5 and TRBJ1-1, reads DARVTQTPRHKVTEMGQEVTMRCQPILGHNTVFWYRQTMMQGLELLAYFRNRAPLDDSGMPKDRFSAEMPDATLATLKIQPSEPRDSAVYFCASGLQGTEAFFGQGTRLTVV.

The CDR3 is CASSLDLVGANVLTF. The DNA of the CDR3 is TGTGCCAGCAGCTTAGACCTGGTGGGGGCCAACGTCCTGACTTTC. J is TRBJ2-6 and V is TRBV7-2; unclear D gene. This CDR3 contains 15 residues. V was cut by 1 base and J by 4 bases, with 8 bases left in between. The germline V gene has CDR1 SGHTA and CDR2 FQGNSA. The full variable domain, with the rest looked up from reference TRBV7-2 and TRBJ2-6, is GAGVSQSPSNKVTEKGKDVELRCDPISGHTALYWYRQSLGQGLEFLIYFQGNSAPDKSGLPSDRFSAERTGGSVSTLTIQRTQQEDSAVYLCASSLDLVGANVLTFGAGSRLTVL.

This sequence joins TRBV2 and TRBJ2-7; 8 positions agree with TRBD1. There are 13 residues in the CDR3. The germline V gene has CDR1 SNHLY and CDR2 FYNNEI. After removal of 7 bases from V and 4 bases from J, the junction contained 6 bases not matched to a gene. The CDR3 sequence: CASIGQGRYEQYF. The CDR3 nucleotides read TGTGCCAGCATAGGACAGGGTAGATACGAGCAGTACTTC.

The chain combines TRBV6-1 with TRBJ1-2; no reliable D call. Trimming took off 3 bases at V and 3 bases at J, with 14 bases between the two ends. Per germline, CDR1 MNHNS and CDR2 SASEGT. This CDR3 spans 15 amino acids. CDR3 residues: CASSESQRPHYGYTF. Written as DNA, the CDR3 is TGTGCCAGCAGTGAGTCTCAACGGCCCCACTATGGCTACACCTTC.

The CDR3 here is CASRLAGGPLDTQYF. The CDR3 nucleotides read TGTGCCAGCAGACTAGCGGGGGGGCCTCTAGATACGCAGTATTTT. The chain has TRBV6-4 and TRBJ2-3, with 13 nucleotides matching TRBD2. V was pared by 6 bases and J by 5 bases, with 5 bases of the junction left unmatched. The germline CDR1 and CDR2 sequences are MRHNA and SNTAGT. This CDR3 has 15 residues.

In nucleotides, the CDR3 is TGTGCCAGTAGTATAGCCAGGGCCTCCACCGGGGAGCTGTTTTTT. Amino acids: CASSIARASTGELFF. This chain joins TRBV19 and TRBJ2-2, with a possible D match to TRBD1 (5 bases). The CDR3 has 15 amino acids. Trimming left V 1 base short and J 4 bases short, with 10 bases between. CDR1 is LNHDA, CDR2 SQIVND, per germline (reference sequence).

J is TRBJ2-3 and V is TRBV18; D might be TRBD1 (6 bases). Germline-derived CDR1 and CDR2 are KGHSH and LQKENI. The CDR3 covers 14 residues. V lost 1 base and J 5 bases, leaving 10 bases between the germline ends. Here the CDR3 DNA reads TGTGCCAGCTCACCACTTGGGGGCCAAGATACGCAGTATTTT. Protein product: CASSPLGGQDTQYF.

The chain combines TRBV7-2 with TRBJ1-1, with TRBD1 as a possible D gene (5 bases). The CDR3 consists of 15 residues. Germline V gene lookup returns CDR1 SGHTA and CDR2 FQGNSA. Trimming removed 5 bases at V and 5 bases at J, with 18 bases between. The CDR3 reads CASSAQGLPGTEAFF. CDR3 bases: TGTGCCAGCAGCGCGCAGGGACTCCCAGGGACTGAAGCTTTCTTT.

This chain links TRBV6-5 with TRBJ1-6; TRBD1 is a possible D gene (5 bases). In germline, CDR1 is MNHEY, CDR2 SVGAGI. This CDR3 spans 14 amino acids. Trimming took 6 bases from V and 9 from J, leaving 15 bases between them. The CDR3 sequence is CASREPGAASPLHF. As DNA, the CDR3 is TGTGCCAGCAGAGAACCTGGGGCGGCTTCACCCCTCCACTTT.